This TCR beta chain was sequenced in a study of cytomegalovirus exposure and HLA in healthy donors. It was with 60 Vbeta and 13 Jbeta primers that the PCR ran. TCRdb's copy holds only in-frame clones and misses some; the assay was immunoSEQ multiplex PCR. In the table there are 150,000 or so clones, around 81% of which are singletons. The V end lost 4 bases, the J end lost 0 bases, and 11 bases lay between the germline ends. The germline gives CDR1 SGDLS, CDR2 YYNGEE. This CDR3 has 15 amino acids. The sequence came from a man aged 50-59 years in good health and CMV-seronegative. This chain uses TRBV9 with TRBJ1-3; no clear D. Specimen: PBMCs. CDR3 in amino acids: CASSLDGSSGNTIYF. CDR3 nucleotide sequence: TGTGCCAGCAGCCTAGACGGGAGCTCTGGAAACACCATATATTTT.